Below are 26 T cell receptor beta chains sequenced from a single sample in a study of T-cell memory formation after mild COVID-19. Each CDR3 protein gets one entry after TCRdb re-called the 5' RACE reads with MiXCR. The repertoire includes roughly 400,000 distinct CDR3 sequences, about a sixth of them detected once, and under 25% sits in the top ten. Sequenced material: PBMCs or a T cell subset sorted from them (not recorded which). These receptors were collected from a man aged 18-30 years who had mild COVID-19 (a few samples of this study predate the infection). Cell type and time point are not known.

This clonotype was detected ten times or more. V is TRBV20-1 and J is TRBJ2-5, with D uncertain. Germline V CDR1 and CDR2: DFQATT, SNEGSKA (reference sequence). Trimming stripped 3 bases from V and 5 bases from J, with 10 bases between. The CDR3 length is 12 residues. Written as DNA, the CDR3 is TGCAGTGCTAGTTCGTTCAGGGAGACCCAGTACTTC. It codes for CSASSFRETQYF.

V is TRBV7-9 and J is TRBJ2-4; D may be TRBD1 or TRBD2 (5 bases each). Looked up from germline, CDR1 is SEHNR and CDR2 is FQNEAQ (reference sequence). V was shortened by 2 bases and J by 11 bases, with 19 bases between the two germline ends. The CDR3 runs 15 residues. This CDR3 reads CASSLISGQRPLQYF. CDR3 DNA: TGTGCCAGCAGCTTAATCTCGGGGCAAAGACCTCTTCAGTACTTC.

Only a few counts were recorded for this clonotype. The V call is TRBV18, the J call TRBJ1-2, with D possibly matching TRBD1 (6 bases). CDR3 length: 14 amino acids. Germline CDR1 and CDR2: KGHSH and LQKENI. Trimming took 1 base from V and 4 from J, leaving 10 bases between them. DNA for the CDR3: TGTGCCAGCTCACCACGTGGGGGCATCTATGGCTACACCTTC. It encodes CASSPRGGIYGYTF.

This clonotype was picked up a small number of times. The CDR3 bases are TGCGCCAGCAGCGCCAAAGGCCATGAGCAGTTCTTC. Translating gives CASSAKGHEQFF. The rearrangement uses TRBV5-1 and TRBJ2-1; D gene unclear. V lost 4 bases, J lost 8 bases, and 10 bases lay in between. The CDR3 runs to 12 residues. Germline V gives CDR1 SGHRS, CDR2 YFSETQ.

There are many counts of this clonotype. The chain recombines TRBV5-1 with TRBJ1-1; D gene ambiguous. Trimming removed 4 bases from V and 6 bases from J, with 19 bases in between. Germline V gene sequence: CDR1 SGHRS, CDR2 YFSETQ. CDR3 size: 15 residues. The CDR3 loop reads CASSKEQPNLPEAFF. Here the CDR3 DNA reads TGCGCCAGCAGCAAGGAGCAGCCCAACCTTCCTGAAGCTTTCTTT.

This clonotype showed up just a few times. This chain joins TRBV16 and TRBJ1-2; TRBD1 aligns across 9 bases. The V gene's germline CDR1 is KGHSY and CDR2 FQNENV. V gave up 2 bases and J gave up 8 bases; unmatched junction bases: 3. The CDR3 has 13 residues. The CDR3 sequence is CASSQGTGTGYTF. The CDR3 bases are TGTGCCAGCAGCCAAGGGACAGGGACCGGCTACACCTTC.

V gene TRBV7-2 combines with J gene TRBJ1-2; D is unresolved. CDR3 length: 14 residues. Trimming cost V 5 bases and J 7 bases, with 17 bases left between them. Germline CDR1 reads SGHTA; CDR2 reads FQGNSA. CDR3 region: CASSPPGHAFGYTF. CDR3 bases: TGTGCCAGCAGCCCGCCCGGGCACGCTTTTGGCTACACCTTC. The variable domain in full, with the rest retrieved from reference TRBV7-2 and TRBJ1-2, is GAGVSQSPSNKVTEKGKDVELRCDPISGHTALYWYRQSLGQGLEFLIYFQGNSAPDKSGLPSDRFSAERTGGSVSTLTIQRTQQEDSAVYLCASSPPGHAFGYTFGSGTRLTVV.

The rearrangement uses TRBV7-2 and TRBJ2-1; D is ambiguous. The CDR3 loop spans 16 amino acids. Trimming took off 2 bases at V and 3 bases at J, with 14 bases between the two ends. Germline values: CDR1 SGHTA, CDR2 FQGNSA. CDR3 amino acids: CASSLRPGGVYNEQFF. In nucleotides, the CDR3 is TGTGCCAGCAGCTTACGCCCGGGTGGGGTCTACAATGAGCAGTTCTTC.

This clonotype appeared many times. This chain connects TRBV5-1 to TRBJ1-1, with D possibly TRBD1 on 6 matching bases. Trimming left V 1 base short and J 1 base short, with 8 bases between. The CDR3 consists of 14 residues. CDR1 SGHRS and CDR2 YFSETQ come from the germline V gene. The CDR3 is CASSLRGPNTEAFF. The DNA of the CDR3 is TGCGCCAGCAGCTTGCGGGGGCCGAACACTGAAGCTTTCTTT.

In this sample, this clonotype turned up many times. The rearrangement joins TRBV12-3 or TRBV12-4 to TRBJ1-1; no clear D gene. The CDR3 contains 11 residues. Between the trimmed V and J ends, which lost 6 bases and 7 bases, there was a span of 9 bases. CDR3 residues: CASSLVIEAFF. As DNA, the CDR3 is TGTGCCAGCAGCCTGGTTATTGAAGCTTTCTTT.

V is TRBV7-9 and J is TRBJ1-5; no firm D call. Germline loops: CDR1 SEHNR, CDR2 FQNEAQ (reference sequence). V was trimmed by 8 bases and J by 3 bases, leaving 14 bases between them. CDR3 length: 14 amino acids. The CDR3 nucleotides read TGTGCCAGCGCTAGGGTCGGAAACAATCAGCCCCAGCATTTT. It yields the protein CASARVGNNQPQHF.

In its sample, this clonotype was seen a few times. The CDR3 sequence: CASGELNNEQFF. The DNA of the CDR3 is TGTGCCAGCGGGGAGTTGAACAATGAGCAGTTCTTC. The chain links TRBV28 to TRBJ2-1; TRBD2 is a possible D gene (5 bases). Per germline, CDR1 MDHEN and CDR2 SYDVKM. The CDR3 extends over 12 amino acids. V was shortened by 8 bases and J by 5 bases, with 10 bases between the two germline ends.

V gene TRBV2 combines with J gene TRBJ2-5, with 15 bases that match TRBD2. J gave up 0 bases and V 7 bases, and 9 bases lay outside the gene matches. This CDR3 has 18 residues. The germline CDR1 and CDR2 sequences are SNHLY and FYNNEI. Written as DNA, the CDR3 is TGTGCCAGCAAAATGAGGACTAGCGGGGGGGCGTACCAAGAGACCCAGTACTTC. Protein sequence: CASKMRTSGGAYQETQYF.

This chain connects TRBV12-3 or TRBV12-4 to TRBJ1-2, with D possibly TRBD1 on 5 matching bases. V lost 8 bases and J 4 bases, leaving 23 bases between the germline ends. The CDR3 runs 16 residues. As DNA, the CDR3 is TGTGCCAGCGGTTCCACCTCAGGGAGGTTTTTCTATGGCTACACCTTC. As protein: CASGSTSGRFFYGYTF.

This clonotype occurred once. This rearrangement joins TRBV15 to TRBJ2-1; D is perhaps TRBD1 (6 bases). Germline CDR1 reads LNHNV; CDR2 reads YYDKDF (reference sequence). The CDR3 totals 16 residues. V was clipped by 0 bases and J by 2 bases, with 11 bases between them. The chain's CDR3 is CATSREPGGAYNEQFF. The CDR3 DNA is TGTGCCACCAGCAGAGAACCTGGGGGCGCCTACAATGAGCAGTTCTTC.

This clonotype showed up just a few times. This chain joins TRBV28 and TRBJ1-1; D is uncertain. V was pared by 3 bases and J by 3 bases, with 5 bases between. CDR1 MDHEN and CDR2 SYDVKM come from the germline V gene. The CDR3 runs to 12 residues. CDR3 sequence: CASSFQHTEAFF. The CDR3 nucleotides read TGTGCCAGCAGTTTCCAGCACACTGAAGCTTTCTTT.

This clonotype has more than one count but fewer than ten. Since a much larger clone is just one base distant, this may be a read error. V gene TRBV6-2 or TRBV6-3 combines with J gene TRBJ1-1; D not certain. The germline V and J ends were trimmed by 0 bases and 8 bases, with 10 bases remaining between them. Germline CDR1 and CDR2: MNHEY and SVGEGT. This CDR3 is 13 amino acids long. The CDR3 DNA reads TGTGCCAGCAGTTACTCGGAGGGATTGGAAGCTTTCTTT. Its protein product is CASSYSEGLEAFF.

The chain has TRBV5-1 and TRBJ2-2, with TRBD2 as a possible D gene (5 bases). Looked up from germline, CDR1 is SGHRS and CDR2 is YFSETQ. This CDR3 contains 14 residues. Trimming removed 0 bases from V and 5 bases from J, with 8 bases in between. The CDR3 DNA follows: TGCGCCAGCAGCTTGGACGGGGAGACCGGGGAGCTGTTTTTT. Its protein is CASSLDGETGELFF.

The chain couples TRBV6-2 or TRBV6-3 to TRBJ1-2, with D possibly matching TRBD1 (5 bases). Trimming removed 6 bases at V and 6 bases at J, with 14 bases between. This CDR3 is built from 13 residues. Germline CDR1 reads MNHEY; CDR2 reads SVGEGT. This CDR3 reads CASSRVGPDGYTF. The CDR3 nucleotides are TGTGCCAGCAGCCGCGTGGGGCCGGATGGCTACACCTTC.

This clonotype was found many times. V gene TRBV7-7 combines with J gene TRBJ2-5; D is uncertain. V gave up 5 bases and J gave up 7 bases, with 17 bases separating them. The CDR3 sequence is 14 residues long. CDR1 and CDR2 (germline): SSHAT, FNYEAQ (reference sequence). CDR3 nucleotide sequence: TGTGCCAGCAGCCCCCGGGCTGGGCATGGGACCCAGTACTTC. Residues: CASSPRAGHGTQYF.

This chain joins TRBV6-1 and TRBJ2-7, with TRBD1 matching 8 bases. CDR1 and CDR2 (germline): MNHNS, SASEGT. The length of the CDR3 is 15 residues. The V gene end was trimmed by 6 bases and the J gene end by 2 bases; junction bases not matched to a gene: 9. CDR3 bases: TGTGCCAGCAGGAGAGAACCGGGACAGGCCTACGAGCAGTACGTC. This sequence encodes CASRREPGQAYEQYV.

V gene TRBV6-5 combines with J gene TRBJ1-1, with D unclear. The germline V gene has CDR1 MNHEY and CDR2 SVGAGI. V lost 4 bases and J 6 bases, leaving 12 bases between the germline ends. This CDR3 is built from 13 residues. As DNA, the CDR3 is TGTGCCAGCAGTTTTATCAGAGATCCTGAAGCTTTCTTT. The encoded protein is CASSFIRDPEAFF.

V gene TRBV7-2 combines with J gene TRBJ2-2, with TRBD1 matching 9 bases. The CDR3 has 14 residues. The trim removed 5 bases at V and 11 bases at J, leaving 9 bases unmatched. The germline V gene has CDR1 SGHTA and CDR2 FQGNSA. CDR3 amino acids: CASSPRTGVGELFF. CDR3 DNA: TGTGCCAGCAGCCCGCGGACAGGGGTAGGCGAGCTGTTTTTT. Variable domain in full (rest from reference TRBV7-2 and TRBJ2-2): GAGVSQSPSNKVTEKGKDVELRCDPISGHTALYWYRQSLGQGLEFLIYFQGNSAPDKSGLPSDRFSAERTGGSVSTLTIQRTQQEDSAVYLCASSPRTGVGELFFGEGSRLTVL.

The J gene is TRBJ2-3, the V gene TRBV12-3 or TRBV12-4; a possible D gene is TRBD2 (6 bases). V dropped 3 bases and J dropped 0 bases, with 10 bases sitting between them. The CDR3 is 15 amino acids. This chain's CDR3 is CASSFEGTSTDTQYF. The DNA of the CDR3 is TGTGCCAGCAGTTTTGAGGGGACTAGCACAGATACGCAGTATTTT.

J is TRBJ2-1 and V is TRBV27; 9 bases align to TRBD1. Trimming at V came to 5 bases and at J to 7 bases, leaving 9 bases not matched to a gene. The CDR3 loop spans 15 amino acids. Germline loops: CDR1 MNHEY, CDR2 SMNVEV (reference sequence). As DNA, the CDR3 is TGTGCCAGCAGTCTTGGGACAGGGACTTTGAATGAGCAGTTCTTC. The encoded protein is CASSLGTGTLNEQFF.

This clonotype has more than one count but fewer than ten. This chain joins TRBV6-5 and TRBJ2-5, with a weak D call TRBD1 (6 bases). The CDR3 covers 15 residues. Germline CDR1 reads MNHEY; CDR2 reads SVGAGI. V lost 2 bases, J lost 7 bases, and 17 bases lay in between. The CDR3 DNA is TGTGCCAGCAGTTACCCGGACAGCAAAAGGGGGACCCAGTACTTC. Its protein product is CASSYPDSKRGTQYF.